This T cell receptor beta chain is drawn from a study of blood T cell repertoires in COVID-19. Across the study: Sources were T cells, B-cell-depleted T cells, or PBMCs; the material itself was cDNA or gDNA.

Methods used by the authors: Estimation of nucleated cell counts was performed using reference gene primer amplification. Sequenced by immunoSEQ multiplex PCR; TCRdb stores in-frame clones only, minus some. Clone size and V and J calls were adopted from that table, with D and trimming inferred from the DNA. The sample lists roughly 200,000 clones, around four fifths seen once, with 2.8% in the top ten. The CDR3 totals 14 residues. CDR1 is SEHNR and CDR2 is FQNEAQ in the germline V gene (reference sequence). Between the trimmed V and J ends, which lost 4 bases and 1 base, there was a span of 11 bases.

The TCR originated in a woman older than 75 with active or convalescent COVID-19. The sequenced sample was peripheral blood. The chain uses TRBV7-9 and TRBJ2-7; no clear D. The CDR3 reads CASSSPRGSYEQYF. CDR3 nucleotides: TGTGCCAGCAGCTCCCCCCGCGGATCCTACGAGCAGTACTTC.